The clone carrying this T cell receptor (beta chain) was counted a few times. As yet, its antigen is unknown. The data stem from a study of post-analysis software for immune sequencing data. Study-wide findings and caveats: Among multiple sclerosis patients, normalized Chao1 diversity was significantly below that of controls.

The authors incorporated unique molecular identifiers into the TCR beta cDNA libraries. TCRdb reprocessed the PCR reads via MiXCR and lists one record per CDR3 protein. The sample includes 430,000 or so distinct CDR3 sequences, 39% of them seen just once. The TCR comes from a girl aged 2-10 years with multiple sclerosis. The sequenced sample was blood.

The DNA for the CDR3 is TGTGCCAGCAGCCAAGAAACTCTAGGCGGTTCGCGCACTGAAGCTTTCTTT. It yields the protein CASSQETLGGSRTEAFF. This sequence joins TRBV4-2 and TRBJ1-1, with D uncertain. V shed 0 bases and J shed 4 bases, with 18 bases lying between them. In germline, CDR1 is LGHNA, CDR2 YNFKEQ. The CDR3 consists of 17 residues.